Listed below are T cell receptor beta chains from one sample, sequenced in a study of blood T cell repertoires in COVID-19. Some clones are missing from TCRdb's copy, which holds only in-frame ones; the method was immunoSEQ multiplex PCR. The sample has around 15,000 clones; around 89% are singletons. Sequences were obtained from peripheral blood. These receptors came from a man at least 80 years old with acute or convalescent COVID-19. Each CDR3 is given with its conserved first and last residue. Each record gives: J gene, D gene, clone size, V gene, CDR3 protein, CDR3 DNA. The D gene is left open where the match is weak. Rows may omit the clone size; those that give it use once, few, many or a size class.

>TRBJ1-1|TRBD1|-|TRBV5-1
CASSLGAGGSTEAFF
TGCGCCAGCAGCTTGGGTGCAGGGGGTAGCACTGAAGCTTTCTTT
>TRBJ2-2|TRBD2|-|TRBV11-3
CASSLAGGPTGELFF
TGTGCCAGCAGCTTAGCGGGAGGCCCCACCGGGGAGCTGTTTTTT
>TRBJ2-7|TRBD1|-|TRBV9
CASGLGTGVHEQYF
TGTGCCAGCGGCTTAGGGACAGGGGTTCACGAGCAGTACTTC
>TRBJ1-6|TRBD1|once|TRBV6-5
CASSPDRGYSPLHF
TGTGCCAGCAGCCCCGACAGGGGGTACTCACCCCTCCACTTT
>TRBJ1-4|TRBD1|-|TRBV18
CASSPRTGGNEKLFF
TGTGCCAGCTCACCTCGGACAGGGGGAAATGAAAAACTGTTTTTT
>TRBJ1-1|-|-|TRBV30
CARRGRRSTEAFF
TGTGCCCGGAGAGGAAGGCGGAGCACTGAAGCTTTCTTT
>TRBJ2-1|-|-|TRBV5-1
CASSLGDNYNEQFF
TGCGCCAGCAGCTTGGGGGACAATTACAATGAGCAGTTCTTC
>TRBJ1-5|-|-|TRBV7-2
CASSRHRGNQPQHF
TGTGCCAGCAGCAGGCACAGGGGCAATCAGCCCCAGCATTTT
>TRBJ2-2|-|-|TRBV27
CASSLRAPTGELFF
TGTGCCAGCAGTTTGCGGGCCCCCACCGGGGAGCTGTTTTTT
>TRBJ1-1|TRBD1|once|TRBV6-6
CASSHGTGEAFF
TGTGCCAGCAGTCACGGGACAGGTGAAGCTTTCTTT
>TRBJ1-5|-|-|TRBV18
CASSLAGNQPQHF
TGTGCCAGCTCACTCGCAGGCAATCAGCCCCAGCATTTT
>TRBJ2-4|-|few|TRBV6-2/TRBV6-3
CASSYSDSLNIQYF
TGTGCCAGCAGTTATTCAGACAGCCTTAACATTCAGTACTTC
>TRBJ2-1|-|-|TRBV24-1
CATSDEGSSYNEQFF
TGTGCCACCAGTGATGAAGGGAGCTCCTACAATGAGCAGTTCTTC
>TRBJ2-1|-|-|TRBV19
CASSMTRGHEQFF
TGTGCCAGTAGTATGACAAGGGGCCATGAGCAGTTCTTC
>TRBJ1-2|TRBD1|-|TRBV30
CAWRPDRGNYGYTF
TGTGCCTGGAGGCCGGACAGGGGAAACTATGGCTACACCTTC
>TRBJ1-2|-|few|TRBV3-1/TRBV3-2
CASSPPAQQDGYTF
TGTGCCAGCAGCCCCCCCGCGCAGCAGGATGGCTACACCTTC
>TRBJ1-1|-|few|TRBV19
CASSIQGIGTEAFF
TGTGCCAGTAGTATACAGGGGATCGGCACTGAAGCTTTCTTT
>TRBJ1-1|-|-|TRBV30
CAWQAAGANTEAFF
TGTGCCTGGCAAGCGGCGGGGGCGAACACTGAAGCTTTCTTT
>TRBJ2-7|-|-|TRBV7-2
CASSFGGGPFQQYF
TGTGCCAGCAGCTTCGGCGGGGGCCCTTTTCAGCAGTACTTC
>TRBJ1-2|-|once|TRBV5-4
CASSLQGIGYTF
TGTGCCAGCAGCTTACAGGGTATCGGCTACACCTTC
>TRBJ1-3|TRBD1|few|TRBV25-1
CASSITGTGVGNTIYF
TGTGCCAGCAGTATAACCGGGACAGGGGTGGGAAACACCATATATTTT
>TRBJ2-1|TRBD2|-|TRBV2
CASSEDRLADYNEQFF
TGTGCCAGCAGTGAGGACCGACTAGCGGACTACAATGAGCAGTTCTTC
>TRBJ1-2|-|-|TRBV6-1
CASSEVGLGYTF
TGTGCCAGCAGTGAAGTGGGACTTGGCTACACCTTC
>TRBJ2-4|TRBD1|-|TRBV28
CASSSGTAKNIQYF
TGTGCCAGCAGTTCCGGGACAGCGAAAAACATTCAGTACTTC
>TRBJ1-4|TRBD1|-|TRBV2
CASWTGGEEKLFF
TGTGCCAGCTGGACAGGGGGGGAAGAAAAACTGTTTTTT
>TRBJ2-1|TRBD1|-|TRBV7-9
CASSLSMTGVHEQFF
TGTGCCAGCAGCCTATCCATGACAGGGGTCCATGAGCAGTTCTTC
>TRBJ2-3|TRBD2|-|TRBV6-6
CASSYSRGVDTQYF
TGTGCCAGCAGTTACTCGCGGGGGGTAGATACGCAGTATTTT
>TRBJ2-1|-|-|TRBV7-3
CASSLIRGGEQFF
TGTGCCAGCAGCTTAATACGCGGTGGGGAGCAGTTCTTC
>TRBJ1-3|-|-|TRBV5-8
CASSLTSGPPDGNTIYF
TGTGCCAGCAGCTTAACGAGTGGGCCGCCAGACGGAAACACCATATATTTT
>TRBJ1-1|TRBD1|-|TRBV2
CASRRAGTGNTEAFF
TGTGCCAGCAGAAGAGCCGGGACAGGTAACACTGAAGCTTTCTTT
>TRBJ1-1|-|-|TRBV6-5
CASSYLGRPGEAFF
TGTGCCAGCAGTTACCTGGGCAGGCCTGGTGAAGCTTTCTTT
>TRBJ1-4|TRBD1|-|TRBV4-2
CASSQETGGYEKLFF
TGTGCCAGCAGCCAAGAAACAGGGGGCTATGAAAAACTGTTTTTT
>TRBJ2-1|TRBD2|once|TRBV5-1
CASSPTGTNYNEQFF
TGCGCCAGCAGCCCTACCGGGACTAACTACAATGAGCAGTTCTTC
>TRBJ1-1|TRBD1|-|TRBV5-1
CASSLQGGYTEAFF
TGCGCCAGCAGCTTACAGGGGGGCTACACTGAAGCTTTCTTT
>TRBJ1-2|-|-|TRBV12-5
CASGSTGLRGYGYTF
TGTGCTAGTGGGTCAACGGGTTTAAGGGGTTATGGCTACACCTTC
>TRBJ1-2|-|once|TRBV10-3
CAISDQQGNYGYTF
TGTGCCATCAGTGATCAACAGGGCAACTATGGCTACACCTTC
>TRBJ2-2|-|-|TRBV7-9
CASSPQGGANTGELFF
TGTGCCAGCAGCCCTCAAGGGGGTGCAAACACCGGGGAGCTGTTTTTT
>TRBJ2-3|TRBD1|few|TRBV18
CASSLGTGGSRDTQYF
TGTGCCAGCTCGCTTGGGACAGGGGGCTCACGAGATACGCAGTATTTT
>TRBJ1-2|TRBD1|-|TRBV6-5
CASSIQGTGKGYTF
TGTGCCAGCAGTATACAAGGGACAGGGAAAGGCTACACCTTC
>TRBJ1-5|TRBD1|-|TRBV7-2
CASSPDRAQPQHF
TGTGCCAGCTCCCCGGACAGGGCTCAGCCCCAGCATTTT
>TRBJ2-1|-|-|TRBV7-9
CASSLAGGGVTYNEQFF
TGTGCCAGCAGCTTAGCGGGAGGGGGAGTAACCTACAATGAGCAGTTCTTC
>TRBJ1-4|-|-|TRBV2
CASTGRAYEKLFF
TGTGCCAGCACGGGCAGGGCATACGAAAAACTGTTTTTT
>TRBJ2-3|TRBD2|-|TRBV4-1
CASSRQAGEADTQYF
TGCGCCAGCAGCCGGCAAGCGGGAGAGGCAGATACGCAGTATTTT
>TRBJ1-5|-|-|TRBV12-3/TRBV12-4
CASSKGVIQPQHF
TGTGCCAGCAGCAAGGGGGTGATTCAGCCCCAGCATTTT
>TRBJ2-3|-|-|TRBV9
CASSEGVVDTQYF
TGTGCCAGCAGCGAGGGGGTGGTGGATACGCAGTATTTT
>TRBJ1-6|TRBD1|-|TRBV5-8
CASSSGTGNSPLHF
TGTGCCAGCAGCTCCGGGACAGGGAATTCACCCCTCCACTTT
>TRBJ2-1|-|few|TRBV19
CASSPGRNFISYNEQFF
TGTGCCTCTTCACCAGGGCGGAACTTTATCTCCTACAATGAGCAGTTCTTC
>TRBJ1-6|TRBD1|-|TRBV19
CASRFRDSNNSPLHF
TGTGCCAGTAGGTTCAGGGACAGCAATAATTCACCCCTCCACTTT
>TRBJ2-7|-|-|TRBV7-9
CASSLEGVGHEQYF
TGTGCCAGCAGCTTAGAGGGGGTCGGCCACGAGCAGTACTTC
>TRBJ2-4|TRBD2|-|TRBV30
CAWSHPSGAKNIQYF
TGTGCCTGGAGCCACCCTAGCGGAGCCAAAAACATTCAGTACTTC
>TRBJ1-1|TRBD1|-|TRBV12-3/TRBV12-4
CASSWDRTSEAFF
TGTGCCAGCAGTTGGGACAGAACTTCTGAAGCTTTCTTT
>TRBJ2-5|TRBD1|once|TRBV4-1
CASSLLQTGPETQYF
TGCGCCAGCAGCCTACTACAGACAGGGCCAGAGACCCAGTACTTC
>TRBJ1-4|-|-|TRBV28
CASTPGGTNEKLFF
TGTGCCAGCACCCCGGGGGGGACTAATGAAAAACTGTTTTTT
>TRBJ1-1|-|once|TRBV3-1/TRBV3-2
CASSQDWPNTEAFF
TGTGCCAGCAGCCAAGATTGGCCGAACACTGAAGCTTTCTTT
>TRBJ2-1|-|once|TRBV3-1/TRBV3-2
CASSPELQAYNEQFF
TGTGCCAGCAGCCCTGAGTTACAGGCCTACAATGAGCAGTTCTTC
>TRBJ1-1|-|-|TRBV19
CASRKDSNTEAFF
TGTGCCAGTAGAAAGGACAGCAACACTGAAGCTTTCTTT
>TRBJ1-4|-|-|TRBV30
CAWSSGGGPNEKLFF
TGTGCCTGGAGTTCCGGGGGGGGGCCTAATGAAAAACTGTTTTTT
>TRBJ1-1|TRBD1|-|TRBV7-2
CASSPDRVNTEAFF
TGTGCCAGCAGTCCTGACAGGGTAAATACTGAAGCTTTCTTT
>TRBJ1-5|-|once|TRBV19
CASSKAGRDQPQHF
TGTGCCAGTAGTAAGGCGGGTCGGGATCAGCCCCAGCATTTT
>TRBJ2-5|TRBD2|-|TRBV5-1
CASSPTPPGLAGRETQYF
TGCGCCAGCAGCCCCACTCCTCCGGGACTAGCGGGCCGAGAGACCCAGTACTTC